The T cell receptor beta chain under discussion was sequenced for a study of shared clonotypes between healthy human individuals. Regarding the study as a whole: Clonotype sharing among the donors was expected to vary with sequencing depth.

This clone was seen a single time. Its antigen is as yet unknown. The repertoire was sequenced with immunoSEQ multiplex PCR; TCRdb's copy has only in-frame clones and lacks some. The sample yields approximately 700,000 clones, around 73% seen once. Every one of the donors was a Caucasian adult that lived in Nashville, Tennessee. This receptor was identified in a woman under 40 in good health. Sequenced input: memory CD4+ T cells sorted from blood. The subset denotes: CD45RA-negative fraction.

This CDR3 reads CASRSGTGVLNTEAFF. The CDR3 bases are TGTGCCAGCAGGTCCGGGACAGGGGTTTTGAACACTGAAGCTTTCTTT. This sequence joins TRBV11-3 and TRBJ1-1; 10 nucleotides align to TRBD1. Germline assignment: CDR1 SGHNT and CDR2 YENEEA. V shed 6 bases and J 0 bases; nucleotides not matched to a gene: 7. The CDR3 covers 16 residues.